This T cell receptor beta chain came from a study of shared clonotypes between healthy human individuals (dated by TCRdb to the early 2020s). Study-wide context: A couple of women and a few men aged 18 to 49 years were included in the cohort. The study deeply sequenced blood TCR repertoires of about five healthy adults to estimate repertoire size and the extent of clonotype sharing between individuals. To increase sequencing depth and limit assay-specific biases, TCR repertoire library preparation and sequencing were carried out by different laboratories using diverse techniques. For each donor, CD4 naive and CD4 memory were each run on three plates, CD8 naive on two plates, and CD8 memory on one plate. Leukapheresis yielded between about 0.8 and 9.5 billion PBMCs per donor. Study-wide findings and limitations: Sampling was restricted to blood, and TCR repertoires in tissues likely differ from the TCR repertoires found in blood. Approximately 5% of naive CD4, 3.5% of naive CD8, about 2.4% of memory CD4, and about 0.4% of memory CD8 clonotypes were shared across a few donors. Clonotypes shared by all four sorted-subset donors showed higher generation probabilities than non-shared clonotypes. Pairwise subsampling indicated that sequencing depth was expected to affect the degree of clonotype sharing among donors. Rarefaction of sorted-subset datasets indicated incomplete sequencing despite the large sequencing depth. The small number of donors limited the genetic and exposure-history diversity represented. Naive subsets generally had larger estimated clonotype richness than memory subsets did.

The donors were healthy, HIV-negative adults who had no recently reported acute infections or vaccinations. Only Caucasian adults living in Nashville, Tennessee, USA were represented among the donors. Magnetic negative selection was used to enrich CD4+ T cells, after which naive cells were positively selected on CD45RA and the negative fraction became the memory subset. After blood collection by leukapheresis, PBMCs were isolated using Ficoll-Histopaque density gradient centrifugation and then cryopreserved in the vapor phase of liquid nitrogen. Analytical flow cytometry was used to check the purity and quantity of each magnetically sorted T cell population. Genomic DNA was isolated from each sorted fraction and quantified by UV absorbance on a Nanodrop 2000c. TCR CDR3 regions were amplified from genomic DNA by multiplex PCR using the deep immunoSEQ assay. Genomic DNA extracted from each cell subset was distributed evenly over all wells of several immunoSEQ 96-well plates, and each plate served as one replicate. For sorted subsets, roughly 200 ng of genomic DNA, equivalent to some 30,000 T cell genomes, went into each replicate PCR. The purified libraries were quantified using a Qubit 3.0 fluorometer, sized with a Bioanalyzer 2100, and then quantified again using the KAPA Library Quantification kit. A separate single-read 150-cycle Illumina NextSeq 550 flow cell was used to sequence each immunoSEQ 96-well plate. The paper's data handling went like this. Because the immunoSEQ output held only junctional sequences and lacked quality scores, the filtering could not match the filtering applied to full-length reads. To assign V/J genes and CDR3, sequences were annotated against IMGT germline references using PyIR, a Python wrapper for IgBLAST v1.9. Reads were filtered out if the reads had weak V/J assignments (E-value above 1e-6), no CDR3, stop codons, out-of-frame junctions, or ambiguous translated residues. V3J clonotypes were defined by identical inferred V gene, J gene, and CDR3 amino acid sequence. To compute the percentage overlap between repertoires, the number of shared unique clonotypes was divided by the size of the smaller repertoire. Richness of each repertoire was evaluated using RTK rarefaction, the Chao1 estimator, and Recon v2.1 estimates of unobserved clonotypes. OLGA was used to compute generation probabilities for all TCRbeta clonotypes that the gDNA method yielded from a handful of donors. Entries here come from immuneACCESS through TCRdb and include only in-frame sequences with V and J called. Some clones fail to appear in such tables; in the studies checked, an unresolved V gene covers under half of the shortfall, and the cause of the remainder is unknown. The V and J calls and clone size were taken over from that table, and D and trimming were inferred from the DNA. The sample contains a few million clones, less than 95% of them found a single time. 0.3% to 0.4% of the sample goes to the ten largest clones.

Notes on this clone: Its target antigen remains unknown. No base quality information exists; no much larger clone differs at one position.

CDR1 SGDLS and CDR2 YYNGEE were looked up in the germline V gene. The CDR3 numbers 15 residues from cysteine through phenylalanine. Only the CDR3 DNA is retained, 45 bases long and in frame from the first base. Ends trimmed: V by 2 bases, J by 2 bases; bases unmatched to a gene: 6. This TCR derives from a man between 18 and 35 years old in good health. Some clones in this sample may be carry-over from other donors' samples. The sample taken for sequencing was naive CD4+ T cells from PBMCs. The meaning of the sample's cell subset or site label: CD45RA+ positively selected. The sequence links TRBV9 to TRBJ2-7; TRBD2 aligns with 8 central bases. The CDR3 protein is CASSVGGGQPYEQYF. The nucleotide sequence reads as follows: TGTGCCAGCAGCGTCGGGGGGGGCCAGCCCTACGAGCAGTACTTC. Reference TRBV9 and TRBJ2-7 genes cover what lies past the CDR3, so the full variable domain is DSGVTQTPKHLITATGQRVTLRCSPRSGDLSVYWYQQSLDQGLQFLIQYYNGEERAKGNILERFSAQQFPDLHSELNLSSLELGDSALYFCASSVGGGQPYEQYFGPGTRLTVT.